This entry is about one T cell receptor beta chain. What it binds is unknown. The sample comes from a study of cytomegalovirus exposure and HLA in healthy donors. PCR primers comprised 60 Vbeta and 13 Jbeta primers. Sequencing was performed with immunoSEQ multiplex PCR; in TCRdb, only in-frame clones are kept and a portion is missing. The sample contains fewer than 250,000 clones, roughly 70% of which appear only once. The germline V and J ends were trimmed by 5 bases and 6 bases, with 13 bases remaining between them. This CDR3 contains 13 residues. Per germline, CDR1 SGHTA and CDR2 FQGTGA. General study results and limits: Most of the TCR beta V segments (in an earlier analysis) were productive either about 90% or about 30% of the time. Several of the most significant clusters appeared, in a later analysis, to be linked to common viral pathogens. As a later analysis revealed, most CMV-associated TCR beta chains appeared HLA-restricted.

Sequencing was performed on PBMCs. J is TRBJ1-2 and V is TRBV7-3, with D possibly TRBD1 on 6 matching bases. This sequence originates from a woman between 25 and 40 years old in good health and CMV-seronegative. The DNA for the CDR3 is TGTGCCAGCAGCCCTCGGACAGCCGATGGCTACACCTTC. Translating gives CASSPRTADGYTF.